This T cell receptor (beta chain) was found in a study of blood T cell repertoires in COVID-19. About the study: The United States, Italy and Spain were the sources of the acute and convalescent COVID-19 samples. Sample material is recorded as cDNA or gDNA derived from T cells, B-cell-depleted T cells, or PBMCs.

Per the authors' pipeline: For nucleated cells, counts were estimated from reference gene primer amplification. Repertoires were generated with immunoSEQ multiplex PCR, while TCRdb's copy carries only in-frame clones and drops some. D and trimming were read from the DNA, whereas the V and J calls and clone size are those reported in that table. The data hold under 300,000 clones, with 90% observed a single time. This clone has a handful of counts. V shed 0 bases and J 1 base; nucleotides not matched to a gene: 3. Germline CDR1 is MNHEY and CDR2 is SVGAGI. The CDR3 totals 15 residues. This rearrangement joins TRBV6-5 to TRBJ2-7; 7 bases fit TRBD1. The TCR comes from a woman between 55 and 75 years old with COVID-19, enrolled during active disease. What was sequenced was peripheral blood. The CDR3 DNA follows: TGTGCCAGCAGTTACTCCGGGACAGTTTCCTACGAGCAGTACTTC. This translates into CASSYSGTVSYEQYF.